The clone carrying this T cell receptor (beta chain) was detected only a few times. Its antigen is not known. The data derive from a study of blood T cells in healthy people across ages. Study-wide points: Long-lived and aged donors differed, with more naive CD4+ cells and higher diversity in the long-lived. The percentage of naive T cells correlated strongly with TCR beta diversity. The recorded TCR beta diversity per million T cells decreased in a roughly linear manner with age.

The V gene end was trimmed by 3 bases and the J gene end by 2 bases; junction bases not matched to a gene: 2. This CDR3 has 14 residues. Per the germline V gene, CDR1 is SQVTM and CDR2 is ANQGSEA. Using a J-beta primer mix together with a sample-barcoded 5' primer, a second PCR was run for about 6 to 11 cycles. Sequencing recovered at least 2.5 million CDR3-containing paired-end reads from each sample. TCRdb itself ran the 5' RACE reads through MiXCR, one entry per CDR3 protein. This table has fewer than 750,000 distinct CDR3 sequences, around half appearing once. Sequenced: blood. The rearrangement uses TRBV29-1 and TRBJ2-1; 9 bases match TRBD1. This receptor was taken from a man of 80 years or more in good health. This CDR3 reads CSVEYRGPYNEQFF. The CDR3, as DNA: TGCAGCGTTGAGTACAGGGGGCCCTACAATGAGCAGTTCTTC.